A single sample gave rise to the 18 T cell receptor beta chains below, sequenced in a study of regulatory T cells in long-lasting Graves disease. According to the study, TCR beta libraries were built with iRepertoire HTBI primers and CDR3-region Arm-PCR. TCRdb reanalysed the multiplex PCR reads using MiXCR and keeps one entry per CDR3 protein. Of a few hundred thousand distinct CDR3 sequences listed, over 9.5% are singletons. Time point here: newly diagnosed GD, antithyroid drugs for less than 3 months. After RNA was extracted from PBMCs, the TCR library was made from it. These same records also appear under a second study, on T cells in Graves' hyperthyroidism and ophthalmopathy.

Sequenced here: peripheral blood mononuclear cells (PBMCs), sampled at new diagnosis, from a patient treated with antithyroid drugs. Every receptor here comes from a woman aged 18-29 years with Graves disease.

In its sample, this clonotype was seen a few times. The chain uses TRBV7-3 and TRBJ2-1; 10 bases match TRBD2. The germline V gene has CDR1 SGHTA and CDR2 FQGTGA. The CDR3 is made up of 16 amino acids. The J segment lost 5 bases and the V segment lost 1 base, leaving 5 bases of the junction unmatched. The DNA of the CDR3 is TGTGCCAGCAGCTTAAGCCCAGCGGGGGGGCACAATGAGCAGTTCTTC. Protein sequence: CASSLSPAGGHNEQFF.

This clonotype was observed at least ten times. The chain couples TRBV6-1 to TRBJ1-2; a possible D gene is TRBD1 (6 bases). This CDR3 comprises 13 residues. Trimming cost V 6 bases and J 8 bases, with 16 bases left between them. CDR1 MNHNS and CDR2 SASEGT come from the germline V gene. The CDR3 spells CASSPDRIAGYTF. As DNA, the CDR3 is TGTGCCAGCAGCCCGGACAGAATAGCGGGCTACACCTTC.

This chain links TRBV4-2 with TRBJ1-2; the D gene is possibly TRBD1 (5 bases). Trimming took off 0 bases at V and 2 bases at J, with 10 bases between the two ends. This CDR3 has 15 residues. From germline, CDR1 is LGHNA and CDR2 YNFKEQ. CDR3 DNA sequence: TGTGCCAGCAGCCAAGAAATGTCAGGGAACTATGGCTACACCTTC. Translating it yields CASSQEMSGNYGYTF.

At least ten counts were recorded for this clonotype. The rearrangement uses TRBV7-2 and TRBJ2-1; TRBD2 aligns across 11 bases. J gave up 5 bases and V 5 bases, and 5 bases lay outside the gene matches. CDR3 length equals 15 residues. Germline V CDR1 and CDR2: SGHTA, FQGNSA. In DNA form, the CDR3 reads TGTGCCAGCAGCCGAACTAGCGGGAGACACAATGAGCAGTTCTTC. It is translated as CASSRTSGRHNEQFF.

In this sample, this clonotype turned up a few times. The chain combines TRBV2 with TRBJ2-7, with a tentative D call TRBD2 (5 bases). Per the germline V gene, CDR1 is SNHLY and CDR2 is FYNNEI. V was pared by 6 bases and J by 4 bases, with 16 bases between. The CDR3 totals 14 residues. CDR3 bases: TGTGCCAGCAGCGAGGAGCGCCGGGGTTACGAGCAGTACTTC. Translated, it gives CASSEERRGYEQYF.

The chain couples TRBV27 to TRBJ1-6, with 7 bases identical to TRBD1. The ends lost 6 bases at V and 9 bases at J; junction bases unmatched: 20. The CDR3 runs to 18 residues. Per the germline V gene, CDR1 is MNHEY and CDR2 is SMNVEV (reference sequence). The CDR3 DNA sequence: TGTGCCAGCAGCCCAATCGGGACAGCATTCTTCCATGGTTCACCCCTCCACTTT. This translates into CASSPIGTAFFHGSPLHF.

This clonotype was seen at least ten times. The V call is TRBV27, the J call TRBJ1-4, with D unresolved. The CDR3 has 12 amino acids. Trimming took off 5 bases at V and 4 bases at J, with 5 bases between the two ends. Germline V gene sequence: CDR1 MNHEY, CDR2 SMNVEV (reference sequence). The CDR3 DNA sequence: TGTGCCAGCAGTCCCGATAATGAAAAACTGTTTTTT. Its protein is CASSPDNEKLFF.

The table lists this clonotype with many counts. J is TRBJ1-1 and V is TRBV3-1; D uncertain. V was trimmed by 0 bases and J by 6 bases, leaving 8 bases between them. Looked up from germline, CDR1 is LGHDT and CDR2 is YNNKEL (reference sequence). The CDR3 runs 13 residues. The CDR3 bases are TGTGCCAGCAGCCAAGATCTGGTGGCTGAAGCTTTCTTT. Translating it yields CASSQDLVAEAFF.

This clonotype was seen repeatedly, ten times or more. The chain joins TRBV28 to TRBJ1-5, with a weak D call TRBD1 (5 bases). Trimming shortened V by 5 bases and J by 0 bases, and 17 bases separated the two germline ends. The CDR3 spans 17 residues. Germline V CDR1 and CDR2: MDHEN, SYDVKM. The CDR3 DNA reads TGTGCCAGCAGTACCTTTTTATGGGACGGTAGCAATCAGCCCCAGCATTTT. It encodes CASSTFLWDGSNQPQHF.

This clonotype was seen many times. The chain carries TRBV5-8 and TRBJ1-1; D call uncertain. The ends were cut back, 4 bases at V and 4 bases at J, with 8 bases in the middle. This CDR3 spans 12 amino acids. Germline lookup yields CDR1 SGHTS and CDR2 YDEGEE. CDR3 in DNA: TGTGCCAGCAGCCCAGGACGCACTGAAGCTTTCTTT. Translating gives CASSPGRTEAFF.

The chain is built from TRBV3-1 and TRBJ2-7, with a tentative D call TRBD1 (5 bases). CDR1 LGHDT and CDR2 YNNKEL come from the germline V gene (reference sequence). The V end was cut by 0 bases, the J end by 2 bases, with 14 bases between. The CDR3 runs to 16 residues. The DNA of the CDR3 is TGTGCCAGCAGCCAAGATTGGCAGGGTCTGACCTACGAGCAGTACTTC. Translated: CASSQDWQGLTYEQYF.

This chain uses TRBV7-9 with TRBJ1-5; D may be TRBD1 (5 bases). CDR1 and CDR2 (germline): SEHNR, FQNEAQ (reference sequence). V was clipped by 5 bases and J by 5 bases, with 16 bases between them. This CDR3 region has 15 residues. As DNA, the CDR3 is TGTGCCAGCAGCCCTTTAGGAACGGGACATCAGCCCCAGCATTTT. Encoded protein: CASSPLGTGHQPQHF.

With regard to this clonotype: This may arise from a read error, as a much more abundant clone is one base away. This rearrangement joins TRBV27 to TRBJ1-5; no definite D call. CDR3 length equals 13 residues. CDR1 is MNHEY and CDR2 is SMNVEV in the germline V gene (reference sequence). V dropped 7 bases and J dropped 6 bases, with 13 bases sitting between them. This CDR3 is CASTSGRSQPQHF. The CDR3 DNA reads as TGTGCCAGCACTTCCGGCAGGAGTCAGCCCCAGCATTTT.

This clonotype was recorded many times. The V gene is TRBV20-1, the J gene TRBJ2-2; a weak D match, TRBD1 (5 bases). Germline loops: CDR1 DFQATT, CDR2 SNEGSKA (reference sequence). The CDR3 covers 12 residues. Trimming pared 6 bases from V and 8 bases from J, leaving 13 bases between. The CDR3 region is CSARRGPGELFF. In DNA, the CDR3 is TGCAGTGCCCGAAGGGGTCCGGGGGAGCTGTTTTTT.

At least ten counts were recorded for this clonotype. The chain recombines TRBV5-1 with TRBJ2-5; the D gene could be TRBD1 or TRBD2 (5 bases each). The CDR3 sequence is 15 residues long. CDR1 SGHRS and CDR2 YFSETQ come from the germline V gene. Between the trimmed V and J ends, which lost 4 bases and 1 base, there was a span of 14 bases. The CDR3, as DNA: TGCGCCAGCAGCCCCCTGACGGGGACCCAAGAGACCCAGTACTTC. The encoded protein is CASSPLTGTQETQYF.

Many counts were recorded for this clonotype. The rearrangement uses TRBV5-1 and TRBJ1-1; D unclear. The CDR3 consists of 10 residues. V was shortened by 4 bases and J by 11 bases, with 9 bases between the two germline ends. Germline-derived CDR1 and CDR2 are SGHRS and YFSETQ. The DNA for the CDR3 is TGCGCCAGCAGCCTTTATCCGGCTTTCTTT. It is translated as CASSLYPAFF.

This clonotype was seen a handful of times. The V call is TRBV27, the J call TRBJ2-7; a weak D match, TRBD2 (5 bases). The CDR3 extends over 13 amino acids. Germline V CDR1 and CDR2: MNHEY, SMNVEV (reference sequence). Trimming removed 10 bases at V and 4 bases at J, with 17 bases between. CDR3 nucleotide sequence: TGTGCCACCGGGGTACTACCCATTTACGAGCAGTACTTC. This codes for CATGVLPIYEQYF.

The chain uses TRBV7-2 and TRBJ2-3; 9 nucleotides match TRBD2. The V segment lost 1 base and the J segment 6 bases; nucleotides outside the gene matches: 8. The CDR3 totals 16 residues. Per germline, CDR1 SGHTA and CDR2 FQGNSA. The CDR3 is CASSLGAGGFGDTQYF. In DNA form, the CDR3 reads TGTGCCAGCAGCTTAGGAGCGGGGGGTTTTGGGGATACGCAGTATTTT.